These 2 T cell receptor beta chains came from one sample sequenced in a study of blood T cell repertoires in COVID-19. Produced via immunoSEQ multiplex PCR; TCRdb's table is partial and in-frame only. The sample includes 45,000 or so clones, 83% seen only once; the top ten take 8.2%. The sequenced sample consisted of peripheral blood. These receptors all come from a man older than 75 in a cohort sampled during active COVID-19.

This rearrangement joins TRBV5-1 to TRBJ2-5; 9 bases align to TRBD1. V trimming: 4 bases; J trimming: 3 bases; junction bases outside the gene matches: 7. CDR1 is SGHRS, CDR2 YFSETQ, per germline. The CDR3 has 15 residues. The chain's CDR3 is CASSIPGTGKETQYF. The CDR3 nucleotides read TGCGCCAGCAGCATCCCCGGGACAGGGAAAGAGACCCAGTACTTC.

The rearrangement joins TRBV4-1 to TRBJ1-2; the D gene is possibly TRBD1 (6 bases). The CDR3 is 15 residues long. V lost 0 bases and J 4 bases, leaving 12 bases between the germline ends. CDR1 and CDR2 (germline): MGHRA, YSYEKL. The DNA of the CDR3 is TGCGCCAGCAGCCAAGATCTACAGGGTATCTATGGCTACACCTTC. This translates into CASSQDLQGIYGYTF.